This T cell receptor beta chain came from a study of blood T cell repertoires in COVID-19. TCRdb keeps only in-frame clones here, not all; method: immunoSEQ multiplex PCR. The sample lists 200,000 to 250,000 clones; approximately 88% were seen once. The CDR3 is 15 amino acids. Participants were placed into cohorts based on the clinical history they reported. This clonotype originated in a woman in her 30s who had been exposed to COVID-19. This chain uses TRBV21-1 with TRBJ2-3; the D call in the table, TRBD2, was not verified against the DNA. TRBV21-1 is listed as a pseudogene. Sequencing was done on a sample of PBMCs or T cells enriched from blood (not recorded which). The CDR3 DNA is TGTGCCAGCACCCAAGGACTAGCTAACACAGATACGCAGTATTTT. It translates to CASTQGLANTDTQYF.